The 17 T cell receptor beta chains in this list originate from one sample, sequenced in a study of blood T cell repertoires in COVID-19. This table comes from immunoSEQ multiplex PCR, and its TCRdb copy is limited to in-frame clones, with some not included. The table has 100,000 or so clones, 81% seen once; the top ten hold roughly two fifths. The specimen was peripheral blood. All receptors derive from a man older than 75 with acute or convalescent COVID-19.

The rearrangement joins TRBV11-2 to TRBJ2-3; 7 bases fit TRBD2. The CDR3 is 15 amino acids. V gave up 4 bases and J gave up 2 bases; unmatched junction bases: 6. The germline gives CDR1 SGHAT, CDR2 FQNNGV. CDR3 DNA sequence: TGTGCCAGCAGCTCCCCGGGACTAACCACAGATACGCAGTATTTT. Encoded protein: CASSSPGLTTDTQYF. Drawing the rest from reference TRBV11-2 and TRBJ2-3, the complete variable domain is EAGVAQSPRYKIIEKRQSVAFWCNPISGHATLYWYQQILGQGPKLLIQFQNNGVVDDSQLPKDRFSAERLKGVDSTLKIQPAKLEDSAVYLCASSSPGLTTDTQYFGPGTRLTVL.

The chain employs TRBV19 and TRBJ2-5; D might be TRBD1 (8 bases). V shed 3 bases and J shed 5 bases, with 13 bases lying between them. Per germline, CDR1 LNHDA and CDR2 SQIVND (reference sequence). CDR3 length equals 14 residues. The CDR3 sequence: CASSITGGGETQYF. As DNA, the CDR3 is TGTGCCAGTAGTATTACAGGGGGAGGGGAGACCCAGTACTTC.

The chain links TRBV7-2 to TRBJ1-1, with 7 bases matching TRBD1. V was pared by 4 bases and J by 6 bases, with 11 bases of the junction left unmatched. The CDR3 is made up of 15 amino acids. Germline V gene data show CDR1 as SGHTA and CDR2 as FQGNSA. The CDR3 nucleotides are TGTGCCAGCAGCTCCTCCGGGACAGCAAGAGCTGAAGCTTTCTTT. Its translation: CASSSSGTARAEAFF.

The chain couples TRBV27 to TRBJ1-4; D is unclear. This CDR3 has 15 residues. V lost 3 bases and J 3 bases, leaving 11 bases between the germline ends. CDR1 is MNHEY and CDR2 is SMNVEV in the germline V gene (reference sequence). CDR3 DNA: TGTGCCAGCAGTTTTTGGGCCCGGTCTAATGAAAAACTGTTTTTT. It specifies CASSFWARSNEKLFF.

The chain couples TRBV2 to TRBJ2-3, with 13 bases lining up with TRBD2. From germline, CDR1 is SNHLY and CDR2 FYNNEI. V trimming: 6 bases; J trimming: 2 bases; junction bases outside the gene matches: 5. The CDR3 covers 16 residues. The DNA of the CDR3 is TGTGCCAGCAGGCTACTAGCGGGAGGGCCCACAGATACGCAGTATTTT. Encoded protein: CASRLLAGGPTDTQYF.

The rearrangement links TRBV18 to TRBJ2-1, with 8 bases lining up with TRBD2. V shed 4 bases and J 4 bases; nucleotides not matched to a gene: 3. Germline V gene sequence: CDR1 KGHSH, CDR2 LQKENI. The CDR3 is made up of 14 amino acids. This chain's CDR3 is CASSLREAYNEQFF. CDR3 coding DNA: TGTGCCAGCTCACTGCGGGAGGCATACAATGAGCAGTTCTTC.

The chain combines TRBV19 with TRBJ1-2; D is perhaps TRBD1 (6 bases). Germline V gene lookup returns CDR1 LNHDA and CDR2 SQIVND (reference sequence). CDR3 length equals 14 residues. Trimming removed 6 bases from V and 8 bases from J, with 19 bases in between. The CDR3 DNA follows: TGTGCCAGTAGCACAGCGATCCGTCAGGGGGGCTACACCTTC. Translating it yields CASSTAIRQGGYTF.

V and J are TRBV7-9 and TRBJ2-1, with D maybe TRBD2 (5 bases). V was clipped by 6 bases and J by 9 bases, with 12 bases between them. Germline V gene lookup returns CDR1 SEHNR and CDR2 FQNEAQ (reference sequence). This CDR3 region has 12 residues. CDR3 amino acids: CASRGLRIEQFF. The CDR3 nucleotides read TGTGCCAGCAGAGGACTGCGGATTGAGCAGTTCTTC.

J is TRBJ1-2 and V is TRBV18; possibly TRBD1 for D (5 bases). Trimming shortened V by 0 bases and J by 5 bases, and 16 bases separated the two germline ends. The CDR3 covers 16 residues. Germline V gives CDR1 KGHSH, CDR2 LQKENI. The DNA of the CDR3 is TGTGCCAGCTCACCACCTATTTTGGCAGGGATTTATGGCTACACCTTC. This encodes CASSPPILAGIYGYTF.

The chain recombines TRBV2 with TRBJ2-1; 10 nucleotides agree with TRBD2. V was clipped by 4 bases and J by 8 bases; unmatched bases: 8. Germline V gene sequence: CDR1 SNHLY, CDR2 FYNNEI. CDR3 length: 15 residues. The CDR3 sequence is CASSVLAGVADEQFF. CDR3 bases: TGTGCCAGCAGTGTTCTAGCGGGAGTGGCGGATGAGCAGTTCTTC. Filled out from reference TRBV2 and TRBJ2-1, the complete variable domain reads EPEVTQTPSHQVTQMGQEVILRCVPISNHLYFYWYRQILGQKVEFLVSFYNNEISEKSEIFDDQFSVERPDGSNFTLKIRSTKLEDSAMYFCASSVLAGVADEQFFGPGTRLTVL.

This clone was seen once. The V and J genes are TRBV19 and TRBJ1-3, with D tentatively TRBD1 (6 bases). The length of the CDR3 is 14 residues. Germline loops: CDR1 LNHDA, CDR2 SQIVND (reference sequence). V dropped 5 bases and J dropped 2 bases, with 10 bases sitting between them. CDR3 nucleotide sequence: TGTGCCAGTAGTGTACAGGGCGCTGGAAACACCATATATTTT. Translated, it gives CASSVQGAGNTIYF.

The CDR3 region has the DNA TGTGCCAGCTCAACCAACAGGGTAGGGCCGTACAATGAGCAGTTCTTC. Translated, it gives CASSTNRVGPYNEQFF. The gene calls are TRBV18 and TRBJ2-1, with D possibly matching TRBD1 (6 bases). Between the trimmed V and J ends, which lost 5 bases and 4 bases, there was a span of 18 bases. The germline gives CDR1 KGHSH, CDR2 LQKENI. This CDR3 region has 16 residues. Drawing the rest from reference TRBV18 and TRBJ2-1, the complete variable domain is NAGVMQNPRHLVRRRGQEARLRCSPMKGHSHVYWYRQLPEEGLKFMVYLQKENIIDESGMPKERFSAEFPKEGPSILRIQQVVRGDSAAYFCASSTNRVGPYNEQFFGPGTRLTVL.

There are a few counts of this clone. The gene calls are TRBV11-2 and TRBJ1-1; 9 bases align to TRBD1. The junction had 5 bases not matched to a gene; V was cut back by 2 bases and J by 4 bases. CDR3 length equals 15 residues. The germline CDR1 and CDR2 sequences are SGHAT and FQNNGV. CDR3 loop: CASSLQRTGATEAFF. For the CDR3, the DNA is TGTGCCAGCAGCTTACAGCGGACAGGGGCCACTGAAGCTTTCTTT.

A single count supports this clone. V usage is TRBV7-2 and J usage is TRBJ2-7; 8 nucleotides line up with TRBD2. CDR1 and CDR2 (germline): SGHTA, FQGNSA. This CDR3 is 15 amino acids long. J gave up 3 bases and V 4 bases, and 8 bases lay outside the gene matches. The CDR3 DNA reads as TGTGCCAGCAGCTCGAGGGGTAGCGGGATCTACGAGCAGTACTTC. This codes for CASSSRGSGIYEQYF.

The chain is built from TRBV7-3 and TRBJ2-5; no firm D call. Trimming left V 1 base short and J 7 bases short, with 7 bases between. This CDR3 contains 12 residues. From germline, CDR1 is SGHTA and CDR2 FQGTGA. The CDR3 DNA is TGTGCCAGCAGCTTAATTGGCGGGACCCAGTACTTC. Amino acids: CASSLIGGTQYF.

J is TRBJ2-7 and V is TRBV29-1; TRBD2 might be the D (5 bases). The V gene's germline CDR1 is SQVTM and CDR2 ANQGSEA. The V gene lost 4 bases and the J gene lost 7 bases, with 20 bases spanning the gap. The CDR3 is made up of 14 amino acids. The CDR3 sequence: CSVAWNSPTGEQYF. CDR3 coding DNA: TGCAGCGTTGCCTGGAATTCTCCTACGGGAGAGCAGTACTTC.

The J gene is TRBJ2-5, the V gene TRBV6-6, with 9 positions matching TRBD1. The trim removed 4 bases at V and 6 bases at J, leaving 6 bases unmatched. The germline V gene encodes CDR1 MNHNY and CDR2 SVGAGI (reference sequence). CDR3 length equals 14 residues. The CDR3 bases are TGTGCCAGCAGTTGGGGACAGGGCGTAAAGACCCAGTACTTC. Residues: CASSWGQGVKTQYF.